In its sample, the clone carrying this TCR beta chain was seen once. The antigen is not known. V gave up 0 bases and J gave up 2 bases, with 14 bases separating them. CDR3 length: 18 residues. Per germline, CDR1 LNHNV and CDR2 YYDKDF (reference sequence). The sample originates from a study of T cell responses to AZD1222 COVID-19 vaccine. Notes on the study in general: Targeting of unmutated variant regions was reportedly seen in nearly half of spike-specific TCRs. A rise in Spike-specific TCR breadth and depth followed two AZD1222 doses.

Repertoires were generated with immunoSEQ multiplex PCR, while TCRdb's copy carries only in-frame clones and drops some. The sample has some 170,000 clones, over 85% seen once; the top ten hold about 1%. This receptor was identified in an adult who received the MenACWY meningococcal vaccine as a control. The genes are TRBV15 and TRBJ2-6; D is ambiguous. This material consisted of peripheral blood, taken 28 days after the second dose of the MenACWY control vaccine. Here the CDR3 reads CATSRDLAGSTGANVLTF. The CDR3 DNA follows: TGTGCCACCAGCAGAGATTTGGCAGGCTCTACTGGGGCCAACGTCCTGACTTTC.